This T cell receptor beta chain was identified in a study of regulatory T cells in long-lasting Graves disease. The sample's time point: newly diagnosed GD, antithyroid drugs for less than 3 months. The TCR library used RNA extracted from PBMCs. To make TCR beta libraries, researchers used iRepertoire HTBI primers and Arm-PCR of CDR3 regions. TCRdb reprocessed the multiplex PCR reads with MiXCR, giving one entry per CDR3 protein. The sample has 440,000 or so distinct CDR3 sequences; about 15% are singletons. This clonotype was seen repeatedly, ten times or more. J was trimmed by 7 bases and V by 3 bases; bases with no gene match: 6. Germline assignment: CDR1 LGHDT and CDR2 YNNKEL (reference sequence). The CDR3 loop spans 14 amino acids. These data were also filed under a second study, of T cells in Graves' hyperthyroidism and ophthalmopathy. That source reports: TCR CDR3 regions were first amplified by RT-PCR with HTBI primers. A 13 V-J model separated ophthalmopathy from stable hyperthyroidism.

The clonotype was recovered from a woman younger than 45 with Graves disease. The material was peripheral blood mononuclear cells (PBMCs), obtained at new diagnosis, from a patient treated with antithyroid drugs. The J gene is TRBJ2-7, the V gene TRBV3-1, with 10 nucleotides matching TRBD2. CDR3 amino acids: CASSHAAGGREQYF. In DNA, the CDR3 is TGTGCCAGCAGCCACGCAGCGGGAGGGAGAGAGCAGTACTTC.